This T cell receptor (beta chain) emerged from a study of T cells in Graves' hyperthyroidism and ophthalmopathy. Study background: Initial diagnosis, before any treatment, was when peripheral blood was collected.

Patients aged 18 to 65 had newly diagnosed hyperthyroidism of under 2 months' duration. Lactation, pregnancy, other autoimmune disease or uncontrolled infection excluded patients. There were TCR beta CDR3 regions amplified from RNA transcripts. When the TCR CDR3 underwent first-round RT-PCR, the HTBI primer set was used. Via MiXCR, TCRdb re-called the multiplex PCR reads, giving one row per CDR3 protein. The sample holds some 370,000 distinct CDR3 sequences, 17% seen once. The CDR3 length is 14 residues. V was clipped by 1 base and J by 5 bases, with 11 bases between them. The J gene is TRBJ2-5, the V gene TRBV12-3 or TRBV12-4; D is tentatively TRBD1 or TRBD2 (5 bases each). This TCR was sampled from a woman in her twenties or thirties with Graves' hyperthyroidism that later progressed to Graves' ophthalmopathy. The sequenced sample was blood. As DNA, the CDR3 is TGTGCCAGCAGTTTAGTCGGGACGGTGGAGACCCAGTACTTC. Translation gives CASSLVGTVETQYF.